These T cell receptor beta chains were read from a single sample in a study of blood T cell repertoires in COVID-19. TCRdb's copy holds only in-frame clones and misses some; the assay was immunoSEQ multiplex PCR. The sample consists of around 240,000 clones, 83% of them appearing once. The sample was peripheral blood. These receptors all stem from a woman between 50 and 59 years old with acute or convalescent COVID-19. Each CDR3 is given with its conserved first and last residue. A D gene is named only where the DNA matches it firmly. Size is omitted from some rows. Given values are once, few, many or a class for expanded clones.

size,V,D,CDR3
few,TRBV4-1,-,CASSQESLYEQYF
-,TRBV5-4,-,CASSLYGYTF
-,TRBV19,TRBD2,CASGRTGLEYNEQFF
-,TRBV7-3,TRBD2,CASSPRASGETQYF
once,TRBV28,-,CASISDSYGYTF
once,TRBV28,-,CASSFERELFF
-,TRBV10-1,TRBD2,CARAPGLAGLHEQFF
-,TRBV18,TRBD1,CASSRGQGYTEAFF
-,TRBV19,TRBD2,CASSGLAGNTGELFF
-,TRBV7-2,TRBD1,CASTSHSGTGLGNEKLFF
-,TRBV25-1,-,CASSERGYSYEQYF
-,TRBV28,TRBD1,CASSIPGQGRVDTQYF
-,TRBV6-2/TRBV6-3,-,CASSPFLTDTQYF
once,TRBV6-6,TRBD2,CASSYLAGGTGELFF
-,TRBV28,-,CASTNRGGAEKLFF
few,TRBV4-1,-,CASRQVRGVRGSRHTEAFF
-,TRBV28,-,CASGRGGSGYTF
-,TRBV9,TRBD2,CASSVVGGVFNEQFF
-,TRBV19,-,CASAGVISGNTIYF
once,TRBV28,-,CASSLQSYEQYF
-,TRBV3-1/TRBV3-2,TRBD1,CASSQTGTSPLHF
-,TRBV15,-,CATSREIGDSNYGYTF
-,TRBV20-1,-,CKTTNYGYTF
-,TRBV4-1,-,CASSQLTGELFF
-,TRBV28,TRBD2,CASPPPLAAPRNEQFF
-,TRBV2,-,CASSPGLRDVNEKLFF
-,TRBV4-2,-,CASSQQNEYEQYF
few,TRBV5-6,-,CASSFPGLRYYGYTF